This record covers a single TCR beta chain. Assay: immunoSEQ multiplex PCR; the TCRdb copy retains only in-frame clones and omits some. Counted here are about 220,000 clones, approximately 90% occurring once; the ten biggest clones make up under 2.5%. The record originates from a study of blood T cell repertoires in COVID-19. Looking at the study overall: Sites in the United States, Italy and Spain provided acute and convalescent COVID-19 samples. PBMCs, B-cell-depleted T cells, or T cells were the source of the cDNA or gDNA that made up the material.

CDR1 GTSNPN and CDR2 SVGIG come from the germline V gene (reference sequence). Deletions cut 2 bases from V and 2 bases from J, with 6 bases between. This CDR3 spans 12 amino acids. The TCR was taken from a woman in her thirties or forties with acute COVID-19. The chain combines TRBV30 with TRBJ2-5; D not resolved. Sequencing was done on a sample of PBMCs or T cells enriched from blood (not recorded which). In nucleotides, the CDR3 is TGTGCCTGGAGTTCCAAACAAGAGACCCAGTACTTC. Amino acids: CAWSSKQETQYF.